One TCR beta chain is described in this entry. Each ophthalmopathy patient scored at least 3 on the Clinical Activity Score and at least 4 on NOSPECS grade, with duration under 3 months. This specimen comes from a study of T cells in Graves' hyperthyroidism and ophthalmopathy. Study overall: Peripheral blood was collected at initial diagnosis, before any treatment.

Amplified regions were TCR beta CDR3 sequences from RNA transcripts. During a first-round RT-PCR of the TCR CDR3, the HTBI primer set was used. TCRdb fed the multiplex PCR reads into MiXCR, producing one record per CDR3 protein. The sample consists of about 58,000 distinct CDR3 sequences, 49% of them appearing once. Trimming left V 3 bases short and J 5 bases short, with 5 bases between. The CDR3 covers 11 residues. CDR1 is SGDLS and CDR2 is YYNGEE in the germline V gene. The gene calls are TRBV9 and TRBJ1-1; D remains unclear. The sequenced sample was blood. The sequence was collected from a young woman with Graves' ophthalmopathy. CDR3 protein: CASSAWTEAFF. The CDR3 nucleotides are TGTGCCAGCAGCGCCTGGACTGAAGCTTTCTTT. Complete variable domain (other parts from reference TRBV9 and TRBJ1-1): DSGVTQTPKHLITATGQRVTLRCSPRSGDLSVYWYQQSLDQGLQFLIQYYNGEERAKGNILERFSAQQFPDLHSELNLSSLELGDSALYFCASSAWTEAFFGQGTRLTVV.